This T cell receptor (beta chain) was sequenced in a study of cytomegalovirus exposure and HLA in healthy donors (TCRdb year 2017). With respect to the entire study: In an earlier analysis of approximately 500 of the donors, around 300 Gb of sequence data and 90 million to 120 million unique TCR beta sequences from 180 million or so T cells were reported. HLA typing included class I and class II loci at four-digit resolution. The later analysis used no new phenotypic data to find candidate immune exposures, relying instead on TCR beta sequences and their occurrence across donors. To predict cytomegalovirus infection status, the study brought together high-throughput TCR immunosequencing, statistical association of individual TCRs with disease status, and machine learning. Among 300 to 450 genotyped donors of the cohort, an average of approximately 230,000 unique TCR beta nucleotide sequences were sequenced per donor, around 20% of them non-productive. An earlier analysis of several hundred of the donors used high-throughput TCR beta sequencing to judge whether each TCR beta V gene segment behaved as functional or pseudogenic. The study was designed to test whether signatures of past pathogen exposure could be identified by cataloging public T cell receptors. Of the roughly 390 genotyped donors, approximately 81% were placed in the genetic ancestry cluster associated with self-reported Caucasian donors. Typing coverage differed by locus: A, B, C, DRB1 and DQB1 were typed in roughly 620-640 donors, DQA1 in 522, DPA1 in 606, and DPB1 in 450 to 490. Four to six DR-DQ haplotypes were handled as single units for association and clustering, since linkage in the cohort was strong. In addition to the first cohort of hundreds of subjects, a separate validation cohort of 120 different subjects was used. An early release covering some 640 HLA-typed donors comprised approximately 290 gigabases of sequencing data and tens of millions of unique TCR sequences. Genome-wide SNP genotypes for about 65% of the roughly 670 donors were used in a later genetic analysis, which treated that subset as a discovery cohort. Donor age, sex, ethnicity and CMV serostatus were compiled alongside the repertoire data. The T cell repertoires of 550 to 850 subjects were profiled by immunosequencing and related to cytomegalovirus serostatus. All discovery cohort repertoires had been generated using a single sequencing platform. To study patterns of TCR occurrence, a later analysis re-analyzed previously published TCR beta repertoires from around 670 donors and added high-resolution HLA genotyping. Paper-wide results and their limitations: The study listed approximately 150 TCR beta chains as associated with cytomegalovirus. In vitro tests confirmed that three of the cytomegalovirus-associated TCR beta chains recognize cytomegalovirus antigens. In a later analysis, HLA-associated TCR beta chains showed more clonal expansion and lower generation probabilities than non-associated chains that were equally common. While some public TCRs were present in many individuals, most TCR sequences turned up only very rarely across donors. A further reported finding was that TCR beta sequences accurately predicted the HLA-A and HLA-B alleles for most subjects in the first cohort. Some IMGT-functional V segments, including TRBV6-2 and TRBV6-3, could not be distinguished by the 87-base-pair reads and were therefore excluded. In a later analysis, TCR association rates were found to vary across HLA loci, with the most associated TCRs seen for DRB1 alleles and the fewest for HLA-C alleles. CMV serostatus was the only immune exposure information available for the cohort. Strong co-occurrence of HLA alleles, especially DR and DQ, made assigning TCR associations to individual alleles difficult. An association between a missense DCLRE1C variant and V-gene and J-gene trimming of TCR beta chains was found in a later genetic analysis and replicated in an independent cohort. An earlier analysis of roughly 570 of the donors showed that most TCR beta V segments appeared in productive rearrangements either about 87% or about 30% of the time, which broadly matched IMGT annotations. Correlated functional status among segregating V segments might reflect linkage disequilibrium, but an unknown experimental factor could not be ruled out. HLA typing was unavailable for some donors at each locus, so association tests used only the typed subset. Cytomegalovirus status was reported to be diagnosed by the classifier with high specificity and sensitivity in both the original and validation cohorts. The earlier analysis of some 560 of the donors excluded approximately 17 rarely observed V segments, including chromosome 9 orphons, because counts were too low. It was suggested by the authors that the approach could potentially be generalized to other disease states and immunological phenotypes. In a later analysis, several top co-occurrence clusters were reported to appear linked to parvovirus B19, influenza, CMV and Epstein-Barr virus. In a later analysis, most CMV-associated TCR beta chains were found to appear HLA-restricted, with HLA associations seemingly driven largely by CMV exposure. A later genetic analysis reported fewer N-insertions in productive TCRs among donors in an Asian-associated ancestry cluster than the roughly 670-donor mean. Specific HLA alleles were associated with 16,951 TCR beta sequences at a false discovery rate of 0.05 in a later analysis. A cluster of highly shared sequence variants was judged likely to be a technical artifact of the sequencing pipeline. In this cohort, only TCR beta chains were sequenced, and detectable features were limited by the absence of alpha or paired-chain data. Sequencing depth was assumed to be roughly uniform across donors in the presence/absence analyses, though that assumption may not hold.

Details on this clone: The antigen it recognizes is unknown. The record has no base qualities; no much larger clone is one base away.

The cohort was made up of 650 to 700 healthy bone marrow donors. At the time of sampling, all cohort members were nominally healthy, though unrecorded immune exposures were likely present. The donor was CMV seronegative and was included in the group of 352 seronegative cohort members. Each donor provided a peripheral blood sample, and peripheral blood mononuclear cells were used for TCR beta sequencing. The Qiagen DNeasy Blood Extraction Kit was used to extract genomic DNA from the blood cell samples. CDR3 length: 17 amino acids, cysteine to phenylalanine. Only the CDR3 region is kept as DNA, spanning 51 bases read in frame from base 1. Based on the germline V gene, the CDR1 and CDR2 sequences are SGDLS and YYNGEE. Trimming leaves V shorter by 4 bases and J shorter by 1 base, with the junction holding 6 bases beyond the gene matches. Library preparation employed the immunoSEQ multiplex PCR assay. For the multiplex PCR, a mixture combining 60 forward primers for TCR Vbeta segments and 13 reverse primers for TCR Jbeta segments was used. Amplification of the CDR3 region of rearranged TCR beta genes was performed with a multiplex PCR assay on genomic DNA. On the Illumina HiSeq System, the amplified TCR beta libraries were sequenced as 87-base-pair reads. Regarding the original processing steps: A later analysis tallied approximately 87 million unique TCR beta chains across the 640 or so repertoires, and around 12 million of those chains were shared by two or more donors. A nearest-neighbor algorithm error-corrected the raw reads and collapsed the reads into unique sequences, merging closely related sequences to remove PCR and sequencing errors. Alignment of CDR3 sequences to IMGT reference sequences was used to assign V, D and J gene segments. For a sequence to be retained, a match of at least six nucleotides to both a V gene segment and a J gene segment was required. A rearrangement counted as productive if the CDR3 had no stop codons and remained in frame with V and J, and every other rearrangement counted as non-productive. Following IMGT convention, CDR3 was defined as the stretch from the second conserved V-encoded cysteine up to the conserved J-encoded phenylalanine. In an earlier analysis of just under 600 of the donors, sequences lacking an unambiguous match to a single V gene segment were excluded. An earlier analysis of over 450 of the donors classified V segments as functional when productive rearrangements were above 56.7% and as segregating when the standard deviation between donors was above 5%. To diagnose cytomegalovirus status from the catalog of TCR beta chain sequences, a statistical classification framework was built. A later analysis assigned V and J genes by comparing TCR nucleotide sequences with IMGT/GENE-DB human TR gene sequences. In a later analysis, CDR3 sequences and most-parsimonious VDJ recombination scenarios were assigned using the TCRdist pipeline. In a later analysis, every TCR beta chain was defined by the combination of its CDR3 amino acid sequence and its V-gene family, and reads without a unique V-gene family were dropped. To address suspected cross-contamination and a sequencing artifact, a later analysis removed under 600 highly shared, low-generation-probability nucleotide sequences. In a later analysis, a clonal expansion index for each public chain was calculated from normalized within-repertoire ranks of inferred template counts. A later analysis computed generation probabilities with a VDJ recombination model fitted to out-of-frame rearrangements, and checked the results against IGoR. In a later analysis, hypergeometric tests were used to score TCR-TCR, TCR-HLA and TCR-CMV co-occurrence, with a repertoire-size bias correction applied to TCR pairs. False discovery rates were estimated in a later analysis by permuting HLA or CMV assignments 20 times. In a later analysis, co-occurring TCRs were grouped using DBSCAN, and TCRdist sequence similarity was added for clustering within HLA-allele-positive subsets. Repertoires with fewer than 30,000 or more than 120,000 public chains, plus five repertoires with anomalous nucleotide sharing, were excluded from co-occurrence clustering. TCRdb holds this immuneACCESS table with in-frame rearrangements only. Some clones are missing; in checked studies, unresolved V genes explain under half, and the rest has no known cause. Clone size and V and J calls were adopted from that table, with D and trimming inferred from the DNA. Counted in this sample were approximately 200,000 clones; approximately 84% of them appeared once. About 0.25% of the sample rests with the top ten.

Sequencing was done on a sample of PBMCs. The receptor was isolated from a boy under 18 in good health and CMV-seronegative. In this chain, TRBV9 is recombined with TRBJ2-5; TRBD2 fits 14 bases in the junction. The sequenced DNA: TGTGCCAGCAGCTTGGGACTAGCGGGGGCCTTCCAAGAGACCCAGTACTTC. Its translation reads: CASSLGLAGAFQETQYF.